The rows below give T cell receptor beta chains drawn from one sample of a study of T cell responses to AZD1222 COVID-19 vaccine. Here immunoSEQ multiplex PCR was the method, and the copy in TCRdb shows in-frame clones only, minus some. The top ten hold about 6.9% of the sample, which has around 180,000 clones, roughly nine tenths seen once. Material: peripheral blood, obtained on day 0 of AZD1222 vaccination. These receptor sequences come from an adult in good health. Each CDR3 is given without its conserved first and last residue. D genes are given only for firm matches.

v_gene	d_gene	j_gene	CDR3aa
TRBV5-1	TRBD1	TRBJ1-1	ASSLTGGPTEAF
TRBV29-1	-	TRBJ2-1	SVVQGGNSEQF
TRBV2	TRBD2	TRBJ2-7	ASRDERGAHEQY
TRBV24-1	TRBD1	TRBJ2-1	ATSESPGTGYNDEQF
TRBV6-4	TRBD2	TRBJ2-3	ASSLRTSGGTDTQY
TRBV7-3	-	TRBJ2-1	ASSLKELGLGDEQF
TRBV7-6	-	TRBJ1-1	ASSPVRGDRNTEAF
TRBV11-2	-	TRBJ1-1	ASSTSTGTNAEAF
TRBV19	-	TRBJ1-3	ASSKDYSGNTIY
TRBV5-6	-	TRBJ1-4	ASSLAGTTNEKLF
TRBV21-1	-	TRBJ1-5	ASSKVQGAPPAPQH
TRBV7-3	-	TRBJ2-2	ASSLSGARAGELF
TRBV7-8	TRBD1	TRBJ1-1	ASSLGGTALNTEAF
TRBV7-2	-	TRBJ2-5	ASRTTSMRAETQY
TRBV11-1	TRBD1	TRBJ2-5	ASSVTSRGETQY
TRBV6-8	TRBD1	TRBJ2-7	ASRRLRGPLTYEQY
TRBV4-1	-	TRBJ2-7	ASSQVPGNTYEQY
TRBV9	TRBD2	TRBJ2-1	ASSSRGAFPNEQF
TRBV23-1	-	TRBJ2-3	ASSQWLRVTHKSKATDTQY
TRBV6-6	TRBD2	TRBJ2-6	ASIRGGSGANVLT
TRBV9	TRBD2	TRBJ2-5	ASSVGNRAGTRGYETQY
TRBV7-2	-	TRBJ1-3	ASSQDLGNTIY
TRBV27	-	TRBJ2-1	ASSFGPGVSNEQF
TRBV19	-	TRBJ2-2	ASGLGKRVDTGELF
TRBV27	-	TRBJ2-1	ASSARGTYNEQF
TRBV6-5	-	TRBJ1-1	ASTTPGENTEAF
TRBV4-1	-	TRBJ2-3	ASSLRDTHTDTQY
TRBV19	-	TRBJ2-2	ASSSTGTGMTGELF
TRBV7-3	-	TRBJ2-1	ASSLGDRSDEQF
TRBV27	-	TRBJ1-2	ASSFGQTYYGYT
TRBV7-3	-	TRBJ2-1	ASSPEQANEQF
TRBV7-9	TRBD1	TRBJ1-1	ASSRQGGIPEAF
TRBV19	TRBD2	TRBJ2-1	ASSISGGGVEYNEQF
TRBV7-9	TRBD1	TRBJ1-1	ASSLQGASAEAF
TRBV27	-	TRBJ1-1	ASSTKTVANTEAF
TRBV5-3	-	TRBJ1-1	ARSGQTNTEAF
TRBV19	TRBD1	TRBJ1-2	ASSPGTGIGYT
TRBV19	TRBD1	TRBJ1-2	ARPGTGVGGYT
TRBV11-2	-	TRBJ2-3	ASSLVKASTDTQY
TRBV27	-	TRBJ1-2	ASSFEGSHGYT
TRBV18	TRBD1	TRBJ1-6	ASSPGGTASNSPLH
TRBV30	TRBD2	TRBJ2-1	AWKTPGLVPPYNEQF
TRBV10-2	TRBD1	TRBJ2-1	ASKTGVEQF
TRBV7-8	-	TRBJ1-5	ASTPQGLNQPQH
TRBV6-5	-	TRBJ1-5	ASSPGRDSNQPQH
TRBV7-3	-	TRBJ2-7	ASSLRGGGYEQY
TRBV9	-	TRBJ2-1	ASSVEGGDYNEQF
TRBV7-9	-	TRBJ1-3	ASSLEGFSGNTIY
TRBV5-1	-	TRBJ2-1	ASSLAVVYEQF
TRBV7-9	TRBD1	TRBJ1-2	ASSTTRYDRGHGYT
TRBV18	-	TRBJ1-5	ASSPGVNQPQH
TRBV6-2/TRBV6-3	TRBD2	TRBJ2-3	ASSYGTSRTDTQY
TRBV15	-	TRBJ1-5	ATSRDDGSNQPQH
TRBV29-1	-	TRBJ1-2	SVDSGQGAYGYT
TRBV11-2	-	TRBJ2-5	ASSLIGETQY
TRBV7-8	-	TRBJ2-2	ASSLDTANTGELF
TRBV3-1/TRBV3-2	TRBD2	TRBJ2-3	ASSQELAGGTDTQY
TRBV7-3	-	TRBJ2-5	ASSPQGGPPETQY
TRBV18	-	TRBJ1-3	ASSPPGAAGNTIY
TRBV19	TRBD1	TRBJ2-7	ASSFDRQGATEQY